This T cell receptor (beta chain) comes out of a study of blood T cells in healthy people across ages. Overall study results and limits: Unsorted PBMC material precluded a definitive naive versus antigen-experienced comparison. Naive CD4+ cells and diversity were both higher in long-lived donors than in aged donors.

At least 5.5 micrograms of total RNA were extracted per sample. The CDR3 length is 16 residues. From germline, CDR1 is LGHDT and CDR2 YNNKEL (reference sequence). V lost 4 bases to trimming and J lost 3 bases; unmatched junction nucleotides: 10. As concerns this clonotype: Its specificity is unknown.

The authors ran a second PCR of roughly 6 to 12 cycles using a sample-barcoded 5' primer and a J-beta primer mix. Each CDR3 protein gets one entry after TCRdb re-called the 5' RACE reads with MiXCR. There are around 1,700,000 distinct CDR3 sequences in the sample; roughly 27% occur only once, and less than 9.5% lies in the top ten. The chain combines TRBV3-1 with TRBJ1-2; 8 bases match TRBD1. This TCR came from a woman between 25 and 40 years old in good health. The sample comprised blood. The CDR3 sequence is CASSRQGRAPHYGYTF. CDR3 DNA: TGTGCCAGCAGCCGACAGGGGCGGGCCCCTCACTATGGCTACACCTTC.